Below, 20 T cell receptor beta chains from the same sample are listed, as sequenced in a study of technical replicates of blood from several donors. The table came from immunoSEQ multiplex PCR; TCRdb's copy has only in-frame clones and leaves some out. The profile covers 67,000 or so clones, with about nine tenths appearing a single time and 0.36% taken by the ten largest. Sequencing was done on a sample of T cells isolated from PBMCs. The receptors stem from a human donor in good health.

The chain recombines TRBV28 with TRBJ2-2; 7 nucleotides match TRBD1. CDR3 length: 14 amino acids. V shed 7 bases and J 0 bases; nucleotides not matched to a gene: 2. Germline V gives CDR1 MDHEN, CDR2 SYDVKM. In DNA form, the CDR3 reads TGTGCCAGCAAGGGACAGTCGAACACCGGGGAGCTGTTTTTT. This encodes CASKGQSNTGELFF.

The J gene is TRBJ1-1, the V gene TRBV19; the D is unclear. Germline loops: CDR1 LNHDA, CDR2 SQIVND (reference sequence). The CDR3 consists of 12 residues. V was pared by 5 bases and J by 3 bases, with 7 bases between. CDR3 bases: TGTGCCAGTAGTCCGGACTACACTGAAGCTTTCTTT. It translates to CASSPDYTEAFF. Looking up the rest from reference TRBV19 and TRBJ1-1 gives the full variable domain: DGGITQSPKYLFRKEGQNVTLSCEQNLNHDAMYWYRQDPGQGLRLIYYSQIVNDFQKGDIAEGYSVSREKKESFPLTVTSAQKNPTAFYLCASSPDYTEAFFGQGTRLTVV.

The CDR3 sequence is CASSGLAGGTYEQYF. CDR3 sequence (DNA): TGTGCCAGCAGCGGGTTAGCGGGAGGAACCTACGAGCAGTACTTC. V gene TRBV11-2 combines with J gene TRBJ2-7; 10 bases fit TRBD2. Germline V gene lookup returns CDR1 SGHAT and CDR2 FQNNGV. The V and J ends lost 5 bases and 2 bases, in that order; junction bases with no gene match: 6. The CDR3 contains 15 residues.

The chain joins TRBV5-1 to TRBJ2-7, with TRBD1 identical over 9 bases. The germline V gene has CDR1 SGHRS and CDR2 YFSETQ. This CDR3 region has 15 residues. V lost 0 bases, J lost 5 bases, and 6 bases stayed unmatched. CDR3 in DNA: TGCGCCAGCAGCTTGGTGGGACAGGGTCGCGACGAGCAGTACTTC. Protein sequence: CASSLVGQGRDEQYF.

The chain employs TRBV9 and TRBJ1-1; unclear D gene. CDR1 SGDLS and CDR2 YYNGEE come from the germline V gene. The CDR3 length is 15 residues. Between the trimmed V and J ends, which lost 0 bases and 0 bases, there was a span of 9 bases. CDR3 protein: CASSVGTGMNTEAFF. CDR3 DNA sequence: TGTGCCAGCAGCGTAGGGACCGGGATGAACACTGAAGCTTTCTTT.

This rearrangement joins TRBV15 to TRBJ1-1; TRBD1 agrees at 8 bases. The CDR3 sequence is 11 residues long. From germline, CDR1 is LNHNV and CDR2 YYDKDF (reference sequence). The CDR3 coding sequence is TGTGATGGGACAGGCCGCACTGAAGCTTTCTTT. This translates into CDGTGRTEAFF. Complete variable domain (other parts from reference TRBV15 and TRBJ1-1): DAMVIQNPRYQVTQFGKPVTLSCSQTLNHNVMYWYQQKSSQAPKLLFHYYDKDFNNEADTPDNFQSRRPNTSFCFLDIRSPGLGDTAMYLCDGTGRTEAFFGQGTRLTVV.

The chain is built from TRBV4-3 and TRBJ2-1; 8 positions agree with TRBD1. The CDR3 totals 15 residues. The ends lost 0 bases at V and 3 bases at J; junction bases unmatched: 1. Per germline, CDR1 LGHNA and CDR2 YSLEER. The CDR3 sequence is CASSQEQGVYNEQFF. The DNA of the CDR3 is TGCGCCAGCAGCCAAGAACAGGGGGTCTACAATGAGCAGTTCTTC.

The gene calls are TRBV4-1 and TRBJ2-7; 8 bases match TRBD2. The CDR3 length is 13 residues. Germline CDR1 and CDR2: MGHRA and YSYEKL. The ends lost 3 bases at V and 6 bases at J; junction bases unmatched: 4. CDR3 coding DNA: TGCGCCAGCAGCCATGCCGGGGGGGGCGAGCAGTACTTC. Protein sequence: CASSHAGGGEQYF.

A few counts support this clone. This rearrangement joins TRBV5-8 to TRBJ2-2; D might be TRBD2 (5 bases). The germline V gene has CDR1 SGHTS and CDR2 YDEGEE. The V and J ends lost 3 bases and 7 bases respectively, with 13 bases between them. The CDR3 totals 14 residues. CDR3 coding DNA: TGTGCCAGCAGCTACGATAGGAGGATCGGGGAGCTGTTTTTT. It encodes CASSYDRRIGELFF.

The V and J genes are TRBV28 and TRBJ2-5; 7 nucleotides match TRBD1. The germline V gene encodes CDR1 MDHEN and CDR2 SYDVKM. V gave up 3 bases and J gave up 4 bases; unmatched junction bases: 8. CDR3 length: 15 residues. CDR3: CASSLVGGVSETQYF. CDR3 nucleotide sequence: TGTGCCAGCAGTTTGGTAGGGGGCGTCTCAGAGACCCAGTACTTC.

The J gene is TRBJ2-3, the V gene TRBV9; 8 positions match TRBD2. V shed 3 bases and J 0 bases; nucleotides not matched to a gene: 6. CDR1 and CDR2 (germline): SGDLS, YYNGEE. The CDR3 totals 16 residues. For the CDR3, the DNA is TGTGCCAGCAGCGCTGTACTAGCGGCTAGCACAGATACGCAGTATTTT. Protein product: CASSAVLAASTDTQYF.

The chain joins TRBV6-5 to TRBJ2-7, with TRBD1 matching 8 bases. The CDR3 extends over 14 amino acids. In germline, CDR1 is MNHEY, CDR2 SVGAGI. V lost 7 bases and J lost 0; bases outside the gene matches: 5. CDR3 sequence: CASTLDRGSYEQYF. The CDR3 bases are TGTGCCAGCACTCTTGACAGGGGCTCCTACGAGCAGTACTTC.

The CDR3 reads CASSLTGTQETQYF. The DNA of the CDR3 is TGTGCCAGCAGCTTGACAGGAACCCAAGAGACCCAGTACTTC. J is TRBJ2-5 and V is TRBV5-4, with D perhaps matching TRBD1 (5 bases). The CDR3 has 14 amino acids. Germline V gene data show CDR1 as SGHNT and CDR2 as YYREEE (reference sequence). V was pared by 1 base and J by 1 base, with 8 bases between.

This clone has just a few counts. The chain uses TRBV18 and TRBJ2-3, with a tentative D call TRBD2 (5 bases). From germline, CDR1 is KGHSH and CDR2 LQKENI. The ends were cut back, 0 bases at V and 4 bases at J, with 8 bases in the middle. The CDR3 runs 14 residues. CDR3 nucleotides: TGTGCCAGCTCACCACCGCCGGGATCAGATACGCAGTATTTT. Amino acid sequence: CASSPPPGSDTQYF.

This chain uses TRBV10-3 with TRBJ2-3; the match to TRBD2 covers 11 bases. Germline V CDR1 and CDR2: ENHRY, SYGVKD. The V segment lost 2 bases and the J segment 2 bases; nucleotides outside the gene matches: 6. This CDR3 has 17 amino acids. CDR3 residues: CAISEPGTSGATDTQYF. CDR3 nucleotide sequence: TGTGCCATCAGTGAGCCCGGGACTAGCGGTGCCACAGATACGCAGTATTTT.

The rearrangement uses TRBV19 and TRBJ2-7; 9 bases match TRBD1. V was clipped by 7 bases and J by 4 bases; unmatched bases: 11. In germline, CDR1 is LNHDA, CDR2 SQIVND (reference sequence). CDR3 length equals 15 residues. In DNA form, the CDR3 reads TGTGCCAGTACCCCATCCACGGACAGGGGTTACGAGCAGTACTTC. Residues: CASTPSTDRGYEQYF.

CDR3 amino acids: CASSQMRQEDEQYF. Written as DNA, the CDR3 is TGCGCCAGCAGCCAGATGAGACAGGAAGACGAGCAGTACTTC. J is TRBJ2-7 and V is TRBV4-1; possible D gene TRBD1, 6 bases. The CDR3 runs to 14 residues. The V gene lost 3 bases and the J gene lost 5 bases, with 14 bases spanning the gap. From germline, CDR1 is MGHRA and CDR2 YSYEKL.

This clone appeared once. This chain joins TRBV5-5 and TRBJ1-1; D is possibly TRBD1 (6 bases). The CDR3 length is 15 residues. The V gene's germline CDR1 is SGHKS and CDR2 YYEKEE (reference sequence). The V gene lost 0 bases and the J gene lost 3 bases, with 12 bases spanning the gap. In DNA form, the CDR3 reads TGTGCCAGCAGCTTGGTGGCAGGGGCGGACACTGAAGCTTTCTTT. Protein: CASSLVAGADTEAFF.

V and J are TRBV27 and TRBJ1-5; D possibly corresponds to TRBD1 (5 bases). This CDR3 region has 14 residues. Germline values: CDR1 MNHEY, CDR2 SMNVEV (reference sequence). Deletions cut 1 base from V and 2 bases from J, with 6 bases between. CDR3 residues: CASSLWGGNQPQHF. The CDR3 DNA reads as TGTGCCAGCAGTTTATGGGGGGGCAATCAGCCCCAGCATTTT.

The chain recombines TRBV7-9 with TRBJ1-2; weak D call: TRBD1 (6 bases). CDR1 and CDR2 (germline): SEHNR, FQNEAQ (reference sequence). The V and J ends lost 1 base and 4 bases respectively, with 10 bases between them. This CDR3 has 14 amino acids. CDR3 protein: CASSLDGQSYGYTF. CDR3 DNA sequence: TGTGCCAGCAGCTTAGATGGACAGAGCTATGGCTACACCTTC. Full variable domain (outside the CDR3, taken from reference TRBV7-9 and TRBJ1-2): DTGVSQNPRHKITKRGQNVTFRCDPISEHNRLYWYRQTLGQGPEFLTYFQNEAQLEKSRLLSDRFSAERPKGSFSTLEIQRTEQGDSAMYLCASSLDGQSYGYTFGSGTRLTVV.